This T cell receptor beta chain was found in a study of blood T cells in healthy people across ages. Losses at the gene ends were 5 bases for V and 0 bases for J; bases not matched to a gene: 7. The CDR3 has 16 residues. CDR1 SEHNR and CDR2 FQNEAQ come from the germline V gene (reference sequence). Combining a sample-barcoded 5' primer with a J-beta primer mix, a second PCR ran for 7 to 11 cycles. MiXCR was run by TCRdb on the 5' RACE reads, yielding one entry per CDR3 protein. This table has approximately 780,000 distinct CDR3 sequences, 25% to 30% appearing once. It was roughly 10 milliliters of peripheral blood that were drawn from each donor. Separately, the same data were catalogued under a study of T cells of mothers and their children.

Input material: blood. This TCR derives from a boy younger than 18 in good health. The chain combines TRBV7-9 with TRBJ1-1; 9 bases align to TRBD1. CDR3 loop: CASSPGQGIMNTEAFF. Written as DNA, the CDR3 is TGTGCCAGCAGCCCGGGACAGGGCATAATGAACACTGAAGCTTTCTTT.